This T cell receptor (beta chain) was recorded in a study of OX40 agonist ivuxolimab in advanced cancers. Overall study context: The dose-escalation cohort had hepatocellular carcinoma, melanoma, renal cell or head and neck cancer.

TCRdb's table, derived via immunoSEQ multiplex PCR, lists solely in-frame clones and lacks some. This table holds 55,000 to 90,000 clones, approximately 80% found once. The CDR3 has 17 amino acids. To note about this clone: Its antigen remains unknown.

General study results and limits: CD4+ and CD8+ T cells in blood underwent clonal expansion by week 6 at 0.1 to 3.0 mg/kg.

The chain joins TRBV21-1 to TRBJ2-7. TRBV21-1 is annotated as a pseudogene. The specimen comprised CD4+ or CD8+ T cells sorted from blood, sampled in a trial of the OX40 agonist ivuxolimab. The sequence came from an adult with an advanced solid tumor such as melanoma, head and neck, liver or kidney cancer. DNA for the CDR3: TGTGCCAGCAGCTTCGAATCCCGCTCCGTCCCCTCCTACGAGCAGTACTTC. This gives the protein CASSFESRSVPSYEQYF.